The present T cell receptor beta chain was sequenced within a study of blood T cell repertoires in COVID-19. This CDR3 has 19 residues. Study processing details: Nucleated cell counts were estimated from reference gene primer amplification. The assay was immunoSEQ multiplex PCR, and TCRdb's table has in-frame clones only and misses some. That table supplies the V and J calls and clone size; D and trimming were determined from the DNA. The sample includes about 440,000 clones, 70% to 90% of them seen just once. V and J are TRBV21-1 and TRBJ2-7; the table's D gene call, TRBD1, was not cross checked with the DNA. TRBV21-1 is annotated as a pseudogene. What was sequenced was PBMCs or T cells enriched from blood (not recorded which). This receptor was taken from a woman aged 18-29 years with acute COVID-19. The CDR3 DNA reads as TGTGCCAGCAGCACCTGGGGGACAGGTCTTTGGAAAAGGGCCTACGAGCAGTACTTC. Residues: CASSTWGTGLWKRAYEQYF.